The 25 T cell receptor beta chains below come from one sample, sequenced in a study of blood T cell repertoires in COVID-19. Data came from immunoSEQ multiplex PCR; TCRdb stores just in-frame clones and leaves some out. Of roughly 200,000 clones listed, about nine tenths are singletons. Sequencing was done on a sample of peripheral blood. Source of these receptors: a man aged 18 to 29 with active or convalescent COVID-19.

The chain is built from TRBV6-6 and TRBJ1-5, with 9 bases that match TRBD1. The CDR3 loop spans 14 amino acids. The V and J ends lost 5 bases and 6 bases, in that order; junction bases with no gene match: 5. Germline CDR1 is MNHNY and CDR2 is SVGAGI (reference sequence). CDR3 coding DNA: TGTGCCAGCAGTGGACAGGGGCGAGGTCAGCCCCAGCATTTT. Its protein is CASSGQGRGQPQHF.

The chain joins TRBV3-1 (or the pseudogene TRBV3-2) to TRBJ2-7; tentative D call: TRBD1 (5 bases). Trimming pared 2 bases from V and 2 bases from J, leaving 7 bases between. Germline V gene sequence: CDR1 LGHDT, CDR2 YNNKEL (reference sequence). This CDR3 has 13 amino acids. CDR3 in DNA: TGTGCCAGCAGCCAAACAGGTGCCTACGAGCAGTACTTC. It specifies CASSQTGAYEQYF.

V is TRBV5-1 and J is TRBJ2-7; 9 bases are a match to TRBD2. The trim removed 0 bases at V and 6 bases at J, leaving 7 bases unmatched. Germline lookup yields CDR1 SGHRS and CDR2 YFSETQ. This CDR3 has 15 residues. CDR3 sequence: CASSLGAGGPAEQYF. In DNA form, the CDR3 reads TGCGCCAGCAGCTTGGGGGCGGGAGGGCCTGCCGAGCAGTACTTC.

This clone appeared once. The chain joins TRBV7-9 to TRBJ2-7, with D possibly TRBD1 on 6 matching bases. This CDR3 is 13 amino acids long. V was cut by 8 bases and J by 6 bases, with 17 bases left in between. CDR1 SEHNR and CDR2 FQNEAQ come from the germline V gene (reference sequence). The CDR3 is CASYEITGPEQYF. CDR3 nucleotide sequence: TGTGCCAGCTATGAAATAACAGGGCCCGAGCAGTACTTC.

V gene TRBV27 combines with J gene TRBJ1-6, with D perhaps TRBD1 (5 bases). Germline V lookup: CDR1 MNHEY, CDR2 SMNVEV (reference sequence). The CDR3 sequence is 16 residues long. The V end was cut by 3 bases, the J end by 0 bases, with 9 bases between. In DNA, the CDR3 is TGTGCCAGCAGTTTGCGGGGGAGCTCCTATAATTCACCCCTCCACTTT. Translated: CASSLRGSSYNSPLHF.

This clone was seen only once. This chain uses TRBV4-2 with TRBJ2-3, with D possibly being TRBD1 (5 bases). With 0 bases removed from V and 3 bases from J, the gap between germline ends came to 10 bases. Germline V CDR1 and CDR2: LGHNA, YNFKEQ. The CDR3 is 15 residues long. The CDR3 reads CASSQDRRETDTQYF. The CDR3 region has the DNA TGTGCCAGCAGCCAAGATCGCAGGGAAACAGATACGCAGTATTTT.

This chain joins TRBV15 and TRBJ2-1, with 11 bases aligning to TRBD2. Looked up from germline, CDR1 is LNHNV and CDR2 is YYDKDF (reference sequence). The CDR3 has 16 amino acids. V was pared by 3 bases and J by 6 bases, with 7 bases of the junction left unmatched. For the CDR3, the DNA is TGTGCCACCAGCAGGGATTTAGCGGGAGGGCTCAATGAGCAGTTCTTC. It yields the protein CATSRDLAGGLNEQFF. Full variable domain (remainder filled in from reference TRBV15 and TRBJ2-1): DAMVIQNPRYQVTQFGKPVTLSCSQTLNHNVMYWYQQKSSQAPKLLFHYYDKDFNNEADTPDNFQSRRPNTSFCFLDIRSPGLGDTAMYLCATSRDLAGGLNEQFFGPGTRLTVL.

The chain employs TRBV6-5 and TRBJ1-1; D call uncertain. Germline values: CDR1 MNHEY, CDR2 SVGAGI. V shed 7 bases and J shed 4 bases, with 10 bases lying between them. This CDR3 has 12 residues. The CDR3 loop reads CASKHSGTEAFF. CDR3 DNA sequence: TGTGCCAGCAAGCACTCGGGCACTGAAGCTTTCTTT.

This clone has a single count. CDR3 sequence: CASSPEGLVSYNEQFF. The CDR3 bases are TGTGCCAGCAGCCCAGAGGGACTGGTCTCCTACAATGAGCAGTTCTTC. The chain links TRBV13 to TRBJ2-1, with TRBD2 as a possible D gene (6 bases). The length of the CDR3 is 16 residues. The V gene lost 5 bases and the J gene lost 0 bases, with 14 bases spanning the gap. Germline assignment: CDR1 PRHDT and CDR2 FYEKMQ (reference sequence).

This sequence joins TRBV9 and TRBJ2-7, with D possibly TRBD1 on 6 matching bases. CDR1 and CDR2 (germline): SGDLS, YYNGEE. V was pared by 3 bases and J by 3 bases, with 13 bases between. The CDR3 length is 14 residues. As DNA, the CDR3 is TGTGCCAGCAGCGCCTATTCGGACAGCTACGAGCAGTACTTC. As protein: CASSAYSDSYEQYF.

This sequence joins TRBV5-1 and TRBJ2-3; TRBD1 agrees at 11 bases. The CDR3 consists of 17 residues. Germline CDR1 is SGHRS and CDR2 is YFSETQ. V trimming: 0 bases; J trimming: 4 bases; junction bases outside the gene matches: 7. The DNA of the CDR3 is TGCGCCAGCAGCTTGGGTGAGGACAGGGGGCGCGCAGATACGCAGTATTTT. It encodes CASSLGEDRGRADTQYF.

The chain joins TRBV9 to TRBJ2-2, with 16 nucleotides matching TRBD2. The trim removed 4 bases at V and 4 bases at J, leaving 7 bases unmatched. CDR1 SGDLS and CDR2 YYNGEE come from the germline V gene. The CDR3 length is 18 residues. The CDR3 DNA reads TGTGCCAGCAGCTCAAAGGGACTAGCGGGGGGGCTCACCGGGGAGCTGTTTTTT. The encoded protein is CASSSKGLAGGLTGELFF. Based on the CDR3 plus reference TRBV9 and TRBJ2-2, the full variable domain is DSGVTQTPKHLITATGQRVTLRCSPRSGDLSVYWYQQSLDQGLQFLIQYYNGEERAKGNILERFSAQQFPDLHSELNLSSLELGDSALYFCASSSKGLAGGLTGELFFGEGSRLTVL.

The rearrangement uses TRBV4-1 and TRBJ2-5; D is perhaps TRBD1 (6 bases). The germline CDR1 and CDR2 sequences are MGHRA and YSYEKL. Trimming pared 4 bases from V and 5 bases from J, leaving 20 bases between. The CDR3 covers 16 residues. CDR3 in DNA: TGCGCCAGCAGCCTTGGATGGGACGGGACACGGGAGACCCAGTACTTC. Translation: CASSLGWDGTRETQYF.

The rearrangement links TRBV11-3 to TRBJ2-1; TRBD2 aligns across 7 bases. CDR3 length: 15 residues. V gave up 1 base and J gave up 5 bases; unmatched junction bases: 5. Germline V lookup: CDR1 SGHNT, CDR2 YENEEA. The CDR3 sequence: CASSLGTSANNEQFF. Here the CDR3 DNA reads TGTGCCAGCAGCTTAGGAACTAGCGCGAACAATGAGCAGTTCTTC.

The genes are TRBV12-3 or TRBV12-4 and TRBJ2-3, with D possibly being TRBD1 (5 bases). Trimming stripped 6 bases from V and 6 bases from J, with 13 bases between. The CDR3 contains 13 residues. CDR3 in amino acids: CASSRTGSDTQYF. CDR3 DNA: TGTGCCAGCAGCAGAACAGGATCGGATACGCAGTATTTT.

The gene calls are TRBV9 and TRBJ1-1; weak D call: TRBD1 (6 bases). The CDR3 runs to 17 residues. The germline gives CDR1 SGDLS, CDR2 YYNGEE. Trimming took 1 base from V and 5 from J, leaving 21 bases between them. As DNA, the CDR3 is TGTGCCAGCAGCGTAAGTTCAGGGGCCAGACATTGGACTGAAGCTTTCTTT. Translating gives CASSVSSGARHWTEAFF.

This chain connects TRBV10-3 to TRBJ1-2; no definite D call. V was trimmed by 2 bases and J by 2 bases, leaving 12 bases between them. The CDR3 runs to 15 residues. CDR1 is ENHRY and CDR2 is SYGVKD in the germline V gene. CDR3 nucleotide sequence: TGTGCCATCAGTGAGCGGGATGGACCCAACTATGGCTACACCTTC. Its protein is CAISERDGPNYGYTF.

The genes are TRBV5-1 and TRBJ1-2; 9 nucleotides align to TRBD1. Germline lookup yields CDR1 SGHRS and CDR2 YFSETQ. With V trimmed by 0 bases and J by 6 bases, 3 bases remained unmatched. This CDR3 contains 14 residues. CDR3 region: CASSLGQGEDGYTF. CDR3 sequence (DNA): TGCGCCAGCAGCTTGGGACAGGGGGAGGATGGCTACACCTTC.

This chain joins TRBV5-1 and TRBJ2-6; possible D gene TRBD1, 5 bases. The germline CDR1 and CDR2 sequences are SGHRS and YFSETQ. CDR3 length: 15 amino acids. Trimming shortened V by 8 bases and J by 0 bases, and 12 bases separated the two germline ends. The CDR3 spells CASRSGHSGANVLTF. CDR3 nucleotides: TGCGCCAGTCGTTCAGGGCACTCTGGGGCCAACGTCCTGACTTTC. The whole variable domain, filled in from reference TRBV5-1 and TRBJ2-6, reads KAGVTQTPRYLIKTRGQQVTLSCSPISGHRSVSWYQQTPGQGLQFLFEYFSETQRNKGNFPGRFSGRQFSNSRSEMNVSTLELGDSALYLCASRSGHSGANVLTFGAGSRLTVL.

This clone was recorded once. The chain carries TRBV11-2 and TRBJ2-7, with TRBD1 as a possible D gene (6 bases). The CDR3 is 14 amino acids. The V and J ends lost 5 bases and 3 bases respectively, with 14 bases between them. Germline V CDR1 and CDR2: SGHAT, FQNNGV. The CDR3 coding sequence is TGTGCCAGCAGCCCGGCCTGGACAGACTACGAGCAGTACTTC. It is translated as CASSPAWTDYEQYF.

This rearrangement joins TRBV5-1 to TRBJ1-4; weak D call: TRBD1 (6 bases). Per the germline V gene, CDR1 is SGHRS and CDR2 is YFSETQ. Trimming took 4 bases from V and 6 from J, leaving 19 bases between them. There are 16 residues in the CDR3. The CDR3 nucleotides read TGCGCCAGCAGCCCACGCCGGACAGAACCGGATGAAAAACTGTTTTTT. Amino acids: CASSPRRTEPDEKLFF.

CDR3 nucleotides: TGCGCCAGCAGCTTTGACACTCTGAACACTGAAGCTTTCTTT. Its translation: CASSFDTLNTEAFF. This rearrangement joins TRBV5-1 to TRBJ1-1; D unresolved. V was clipped by 2 bases and J by 0 bases, with 8 bases between them. There are 14 residues in the CDR3. CDR1 SGHRS and CDR2 YFSETQ come from the germline V gene.

The chain is built from TRBV7-9 and TRBJ2-7; D not resolved. V lost 5 bases and J 0 bases, leaving 14 bases between the germline ends. CDR3 length: 15 residues. Germline V lookup: CDR1 SEHNR, CDR2 FQNEAQ (reference sequence). CDR3 nucleotides: TGTGCCAGCAGCCTAGGGAATACAGACTCCTACGAGCAGTACTTC. Protein product: CASSLGNTDSYEQYF.

The sample holds one count of this clone. The chain carries TRBV5-6 and TRBJ1-2; D is perhaps TRBD1 (6 bases). The CDR3 loop spans 14 amino acids. Per the germline V gene, CDR1 is SGHDT and CDR2 is YYEEEE. V shed 0 bases and J shed 8 bases, with 14 bases lying between them. The CDR3, as DNA: TGTGCCAGCAGCTTGGGAGCGGGGGCATACGGCTACACCTTC. Translating it yields CASSLGAGAYGYTF.

This chain links TRBV19 with TRBJ1-1; tentatively, D is TRBD1 (6 bases). This CDR3 region has 15 residues. Germline V lookup: CDR1 LNHDA, CDR2 SQIVND (reference sequence). Trimming left V 4 bases short and J 3 bases short, with 15 bases between. The CDR3 DNA follows: TGTGCCAGTAGTACCGGCGGGCAGGGGTACACTGAAGCTTTCTTT. It specifies CASSTGGQGYTEAFF.